This paragraph reports one T cell receptor beta chain. The data were taken from a study of early T cells in non-severe SARS-CoV-2 infection. TCRdb re-derived calls from the 5' RACE reads in MiXCR, one entry per CDR3 protein. The top ten clones hold approximately 1.4% of a sample with 60,000 or so distinct CDR3 sequences, around 12% of them seen once. The CDR3 length is 14 residues. The J segment lost 9 bases and the V segment lost 5 bases, leaving 6 bases of the junction unmatched. The origin of this receptor is an adult who was a healthcare worker with PCR-confirmed SARS-CoV-2 infection or an uninfected control (not recorded which). The material was whole blood, obtained at baseline. The chain joins TRBV12-3 or TRBV12-4 to TRBJ2-1; 11 bases agree with TRBD1. CDR3 residues: CASSRTGGSTEQFF. DNA of the CDR3: TGTGCCAGCAGTCGGACAGGGGGCTCGACTGAGCAGTTCTTC.